The T cell receptor (beta chain) described here comes from a study of blood T cells in healthy people across ages (dated by TCRdb to the mid-2010s). With respect to the entire study: Template switching captured roughly one uniquely barcoded TCR beta cDNA molecule per two T cells in model experiments. Four age groups were formed from the donors: young (average 16 years), middle-aged (approximately 42), aged (62) and long-lived (roughly 88). Age-related changes in TCR beta repertoire diversity were measured in the study by deep sequencing normalized with unique cDNA molecular identifiers. To avoid experimental bias, donors of different ages were randomly spread across the sequencing lanes. Using the same blood draw, the study looked at two additional independent replicas of 1 million unique cDNA reads for two donors, one aged 18 to 30 and the other aged 80 or older. Beyond this particular receptor, the publication reports: Observed TCR beta diversity correlated strongly with the percentage of naive T cells measured by flow cytometry. Observed TCR beta diversity per million T cells fell roughly linearly with age, and a significant reduction was already apparent by age roughly 40. Donor CMV infection status was unknown, potentially confounding age-related changes in expanded clonotypes. Compared with the aged group, more naive CD4+ T cells, fewer expanded clones and increased TCR diversity were shown by the long-lived group, suggesting age selection. Estimates of total diversity based on one million sequenced T cells were regarded as lower bounds and as underestimates. Since profiling was done on bulk unsorted PBMCs, naive and antigen-experienced compartments could not be conclusively compared.

The library was obtained by 5' RACE. TCRdb lists the instrument as Illumina HiSeq 2500. The second PCR ran for about 6 to 12 cycles and used a J-beta primer mix along with a sample-barcoded 5' primer. A unique molecular identifier was introduced onto each TCR beta cDNA molecule by a template-switch 5' adaptor carrying 12 random nucleotides. Each sample yielded at least 2.5 million CDR3-containing paired-end reads. The Mint cDNA synthesis kit, primed by a TRBC-specific oligonucleotide, was used to synthesize first-strand cDNA from all RNA. All cDNA was treated with uracil-DNA glycosylase and then went through a first 18-cycle PCR with the universal primers M1SS and BC2_uni_R. In the original analysis: For normalization, 1 million high-quality reads, each with a distinct molecular identifier, were randomly selected from each sample. Reads with shared molecular identifiers were discarded instead of being binned into consensus sequences. CDR3 identification, clonotype clustering and error correction used MiTCR with a Q25 quality threshold and the strictest error-elimination algorithm. A nonparametric unseen species model with Euler transformation was used to estimate lower-bound total TCR beta diversity. TCRdb reprocessing: public reads trimmed at Q25 with fastp, clones called with MiXCR, in-frame beta chains kept. Rows are unified per CDR3 protein, each entry keeping the most common DNA and genes. TCRdb's processing, not the authors' own work, is the source of the V and J calls. This sample comprises approximately 700,000 distinct CDR3 sequences, about 34% of them detected only once. The ten largest clones take up 15% to 17% of the sample.

Unmatched junction bases come to 9, with V trimmed by 5 bases and J by 3 bases. The germline V gene specifies SGHVS as CDR1 and FNYEAQ as CDR2. The CDR3 measures 15 amino acids from cysteine to phenylalanine. Kept here is only the CDR3 DNA, which spans 45 bases and is read in frame from base 1. This clonotype was observed a handful of times. Its cognate antigen has yet to be identified. A single base separates this from a much larger clone, so it may be a read error. The approximately 41 donors, aged 6 to 90 years, were systemically healthy Caucasian individuals from Russia. Each donor gave ten milliliters of peripheral blood, drawn into EDTA-treated Vacutainer tubes. Ficoll-Paque density-gradient centrifugation was used to isolate PBMCs, with at least 7 million obtained per sample. Trizol reagent was used to extract total RNA from the PBMCs, yielding at least 6 micrograms per sample. For every donor, flow cytometry on a PBMC aliquot measured the percentage of naive CD45RAhigh/CD27high T cells.

This TCR came from a woman at least 80 years old in good health. Donor details come from another sample of the same person, matched by shared clones. Sequenced sample: blood. The chain uses TRBV7-6 and TRBJ1-2; TRBD1 agrees with 7 junctional bases. The CDR3 reads CASSARQGFDYGYTF. The base sequence is TGTGCCAGCAGCGCACGACAGGGCTTCGACTATGGCTACACCTTC. Supplemented by the reference TRBV7-6 and TRBJ1-2 proteins around the CDR3, the complete variable domain is GAGVSQSPRYKVTKRGQDVALRCDPISGHVSLYWYRQALGQGPEFLTYFNYEAQQDKSGLPNDRFSAERPEGSISTLTIQRTEQRDSAMYRCASSARQGFDYGYTFGSGTRLTVV.